Included here is one T cell receptor (beta chain) sequence, with context. Its antigen is as yet unknown. The sample is drawn from a study of response to subunit inactivated influenza vaccine. Study findings and constraints: New T cells are recruited in small numbers by each seasonal influenza vaccination, according to the authors' suggestion.

Trimming removed 5 bases from V and 2 bases from J, with 12 bases in between. Germline loops: CDR1 MDHEN, CDR2 SYDVKM. The CDR3 has 15 residues. TCRdb reprocessed the RT-PCR reads with MiXCR, giving one entry per CDR3 protein. This table holds about 240,000 distinct CDR3 sequences, 9% to 15% found once. This TCR derives from a man in his fifties who received an inactivated influenza vaccine. The sample here was non-naive T cells sorted from PBMCs, taken less than 15 days before vaccination. V and J are TRBV28 and TRBJ2-2, with D unclear. The chain's CDR3 is CASSPQSGNTGELFF. The CDR3 region has the DNA TGTGCCAGCAGTCCACAGTCGGGTAACACCGGGGAGCTGTTTTTT.